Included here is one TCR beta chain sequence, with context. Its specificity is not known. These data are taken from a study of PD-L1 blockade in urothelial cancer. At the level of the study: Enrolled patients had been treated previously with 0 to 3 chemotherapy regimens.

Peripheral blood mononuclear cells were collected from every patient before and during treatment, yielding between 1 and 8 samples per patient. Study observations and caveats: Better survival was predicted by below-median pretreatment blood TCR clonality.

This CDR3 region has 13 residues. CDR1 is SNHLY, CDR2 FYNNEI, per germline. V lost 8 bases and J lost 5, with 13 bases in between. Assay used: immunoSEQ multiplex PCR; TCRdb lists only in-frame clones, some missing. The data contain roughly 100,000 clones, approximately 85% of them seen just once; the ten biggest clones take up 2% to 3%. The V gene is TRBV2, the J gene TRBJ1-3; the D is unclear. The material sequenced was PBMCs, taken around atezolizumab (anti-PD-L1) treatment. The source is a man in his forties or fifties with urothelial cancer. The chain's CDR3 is CASSSYLRNTIYF. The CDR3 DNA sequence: TGTGCCAGCTCGAGTTACCTCAGAAACACCATATATTTT.